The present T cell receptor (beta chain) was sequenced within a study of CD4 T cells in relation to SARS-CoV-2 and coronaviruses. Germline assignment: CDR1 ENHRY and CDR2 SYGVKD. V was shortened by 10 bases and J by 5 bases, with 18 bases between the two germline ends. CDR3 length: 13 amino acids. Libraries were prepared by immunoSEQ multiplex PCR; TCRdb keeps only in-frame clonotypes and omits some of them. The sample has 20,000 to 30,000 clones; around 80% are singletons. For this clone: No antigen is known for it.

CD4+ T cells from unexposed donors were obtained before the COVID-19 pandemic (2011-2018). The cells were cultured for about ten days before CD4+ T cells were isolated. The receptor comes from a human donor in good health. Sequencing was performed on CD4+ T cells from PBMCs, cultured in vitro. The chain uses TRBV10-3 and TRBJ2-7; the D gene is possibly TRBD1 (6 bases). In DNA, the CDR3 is TGTGCCACCACGGACAGAAGATCAGACGAGCAGTACTTC. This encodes CATTDRRSDEQYF.